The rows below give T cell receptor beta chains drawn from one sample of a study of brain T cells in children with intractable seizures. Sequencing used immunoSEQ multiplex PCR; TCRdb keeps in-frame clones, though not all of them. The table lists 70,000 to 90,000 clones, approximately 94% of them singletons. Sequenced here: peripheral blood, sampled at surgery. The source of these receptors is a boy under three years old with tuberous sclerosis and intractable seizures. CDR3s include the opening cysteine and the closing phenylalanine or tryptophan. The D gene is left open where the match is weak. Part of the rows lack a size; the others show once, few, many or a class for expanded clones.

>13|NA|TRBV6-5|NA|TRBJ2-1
TGTGCCAGCAGTTACATGGGGGACAATGAGCAGTTCTTC
CASSYMGDNEQFF
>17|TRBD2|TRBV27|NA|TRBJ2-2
TGTGCCAGCAGTTTATCCCGGGGACTAGCGAACACCGGGGAGCTGTTTTTT
CASSLSRGLANTGELFF
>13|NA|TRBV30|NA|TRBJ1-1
TGTGCCTGGAGTGTACTGGGTGACACTGAAGCTTTCTTT
CAWSVLGDTEAFF
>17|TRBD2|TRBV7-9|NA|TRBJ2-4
TGTGCCACCACCTCAACTAGCGGGATAATAGCCAAAAACATTCAGTACTTC
CATTSTSGIIAKNIQYF
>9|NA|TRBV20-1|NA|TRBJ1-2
TGCAGTGCTAGAGGAGGCTACACCTTC
CSARGGYTF
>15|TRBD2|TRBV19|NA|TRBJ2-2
TGTGCCAGTACCGGGACTAGCGGGGGGGCCGGGGAGCTGTTTTTT
CASTGTSGGAGELFF
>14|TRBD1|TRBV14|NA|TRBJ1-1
TGTGCCAGCAGCCCCCCAGGGGGGTGGTCTGAAGCTTTCTTT
CASSPPGGWSEAFF
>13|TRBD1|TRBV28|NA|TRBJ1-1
TGTGCCAGCAGTTCGACAGGGACCACTGAAGCTTTCTTT
CASSSTGTTEAFF
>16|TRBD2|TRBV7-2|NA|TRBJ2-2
TGTGCCAGCAGCTATAACGGGGGGTGGGGCACCGGGGAGCTGTTTTTT
CASSYNGGWGTGELFF
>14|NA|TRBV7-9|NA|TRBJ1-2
TGTGCCAGCAGCTTGGAGACAGAGGGTGCTAGCTACACCTTC
CASSLETEGASYTF
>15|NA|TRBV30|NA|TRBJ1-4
TGTGCCTGGAGTACTGGGACAACAACTAATGAAAAACTGTTTTTT
CAWSTGTTTNEKLFF
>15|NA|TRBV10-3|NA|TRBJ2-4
TGTGCCATCAGTGAAGGAACCCTAGCCAAAAACATTCAGTACTTC
CAISEGTLAKNIQYF
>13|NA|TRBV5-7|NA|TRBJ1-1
TGTGCCTCAGAGGGTTCCTTGCCCACTGAAGCTTTCTTT
CASEGSLPTEAFF
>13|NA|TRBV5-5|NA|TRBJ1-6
TGTGCCAGCAGTTATGGGGTTCCCGGCTCCCTCCACTTT
CASSYGVPGSLHF
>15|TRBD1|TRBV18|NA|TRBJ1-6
TGTGCCAGCTCACCTAAGGACAGGGGAAATTCACCCCTCCACTTT
CASSPKDRGNSPLHF
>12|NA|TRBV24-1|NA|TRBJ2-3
TGTGCCACCAGTGAGCCGGGACGAAGGCAGTATTTT
CATSEPGRRQYF
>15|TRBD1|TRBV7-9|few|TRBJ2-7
TGTGCCAGCAGCACCGGGACAGGGGGCTCCTACGAGCAGTACTTC
CASSTGTGGSYEQYF
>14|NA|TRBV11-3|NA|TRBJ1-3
TGTGCCAGCAGCCAAGGGACGGCGGGAAACACCATATATTTT
CASSQGTAGNTIYF
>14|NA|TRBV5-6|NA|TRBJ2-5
TGTGCCAGCAGCTTGACAGGAATTCAAGAGACCCAGTACTTC
CASSLTGIQETQYF
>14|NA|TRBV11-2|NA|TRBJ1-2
TGTGCCAGCAGCTTAGTATCAGGGTTGGATGGCTACACCTTC
CASSLVSGLDGYTF
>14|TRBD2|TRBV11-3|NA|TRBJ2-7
TGTGCCAGCAGCCTCACTAGCGGGAGCTACGAGCAGTACTTC
CASSLTSGSYEQYF
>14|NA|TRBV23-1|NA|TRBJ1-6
TGCGCCAGCAGTCAATCCCAAGGTGGTTCACCCCTCCACTTT
CASSQSQGGSPLHF
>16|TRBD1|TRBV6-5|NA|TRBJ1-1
TGTGCCAGCAGTTTTAGATCCCAGGGGGCAGGCACTGAAGCTTTCTTT
CASSFRSQGAGTEAFF
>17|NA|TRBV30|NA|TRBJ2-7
TGTGCCTGGAGTGGCCTCCCCTCGGAACACACCCCCTACGAGCAGTACTTC
CAWSGLPSEHTPYEQYF
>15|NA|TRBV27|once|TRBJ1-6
TGTGCCAGCACCGCCAGGGCACTAGATAATTCACCCCTCCACTTT
CASTARALDNSPLHF
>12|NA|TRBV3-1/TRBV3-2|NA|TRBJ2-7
TGTGCCAGCAGCCAAGGGGCGTACGAGCAGTACTTC
CASSQGAYEQYF
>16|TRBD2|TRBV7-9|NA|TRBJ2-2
TGTGCCAGCAGTCGTCTACTAGCGGGGGGAGCCGGGGAGCTGTTTTTT
CASSRLLAGGAGELFF
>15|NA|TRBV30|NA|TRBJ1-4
TGTGCCTGGAGTGTAAAGAGCATTTCGGGCGAAAAACTGTTTTTT
CAWSVKSISGEKLFF
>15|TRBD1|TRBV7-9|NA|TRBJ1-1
TGTGCCAGCAGCGCGCGGGACAGAACCCCCTCTGAAGCTTTCTTT
CASSARDRTPSEAFF
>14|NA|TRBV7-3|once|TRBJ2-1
TGTGCCAGCAGCTTAGACGGGAGATTAGGAGAGCAGTTCTTC
CASSLDGRLGEQFF
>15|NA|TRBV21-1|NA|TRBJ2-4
TGTGCCAGCAGCAAAGAGCCACAGGGGTGGAACATTCAGTACTTC
CASSKEPQGWNIQYF
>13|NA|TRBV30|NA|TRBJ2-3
TGTGCCTGGAGTGTAATAGGCCCAGATACGCAGTATTTT
CAWSVIGPDTQYF
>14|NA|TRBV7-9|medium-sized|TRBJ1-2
TGTGCCAGCAGCTTAGGCAGGGGCAGCTATGGCTACACCTTC
CASSLGRGSYGYTF
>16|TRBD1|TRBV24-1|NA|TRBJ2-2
TGTGCCACCAGTGACTCTACCAGGGGGCTGGCCGGGGAGCTGTTTTTT
CATSDSTRGLAGELFF
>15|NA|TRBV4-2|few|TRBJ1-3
TGTGCCAGCAGCCAAGACAGGGTCTCTGGAAACACCATATATTTT
CASSQDRVSGNTIYF
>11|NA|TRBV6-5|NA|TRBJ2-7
TGTGCCAGCACTCTTCTCGGGAGGCAGTACTTC
CASTLLGRQYF
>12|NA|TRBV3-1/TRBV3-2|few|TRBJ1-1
TGTGCCAGCAGCCAACTGAACACTGAAGCTTTCTTT
CASSQLNTEAFF
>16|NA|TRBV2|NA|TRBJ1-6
TGTGCCAGCAGTGAGGGTCGAGGGGGGCCTGATTCACCCCTCCACTTT
CASSEGRGGPDSPLHF
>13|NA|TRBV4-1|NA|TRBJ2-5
TGCGCCAGCAGCCCGGGGGTTAAGGAGACCCAGTACTTC
CASSPGVKETQYF
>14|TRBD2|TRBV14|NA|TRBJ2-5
TGTGCCAGCAGCCGGCTAGCGGGACAAGAGACCCAGTACTTC
CASSRLAGQETQYF
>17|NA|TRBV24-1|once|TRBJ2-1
TGTGCCACCAGTGATTTGCATGGGGCCGCTTCCTACAATGAGCAGTTCTTC
CATSDLHGAASYNEQFF
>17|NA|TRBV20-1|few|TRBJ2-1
TGCAGTGCTAGTTGGAGGACAGCCTCCAGAACCTACAATGAGCAGTTCTTC
CSASWRTASRTYNEQFF
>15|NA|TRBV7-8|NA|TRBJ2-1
TGTGCCAATGGTGAGGGAGGAAGGTTAGACAATGAGCAGTTCTTC
CANGEGGRLDNEQFF
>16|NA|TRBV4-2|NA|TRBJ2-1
TGTGCCAGCAGCCTTTTTGAAGGGGGGGCCCTGGATGAGCAGTTCTTC
CASSLFEGGALDEQFF
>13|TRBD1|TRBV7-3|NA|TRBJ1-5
TGTGCCAGCAGCTGGGACAGGGAACAGCCCCAGCATTTT
CASSWDREQPQHF
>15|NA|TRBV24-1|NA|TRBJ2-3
TGTGCCACCAGTGAATTAAGGCAGCGCACAGATACGCAGTATTTT
CATSELRQRTDTQYF